The present T cell receptor beta chain was sequenced within a study of control samples from healthy donors and cancer patients. Method: immunoSEQ multiplex PCR; TCRdb's copy keeps in-frame clones and lacks some. The sample carries approximately 150,000 clones, around 90% recorded once. The sample taken for sequencing was blood. The sequence derives from a young man in good health.

Here the CDR3 reads CASSPGRPTDTQYF. CDR3 nucleotides: TGTGCCAGCAGCCCGGGACGCCCAACAGATACGCAGTATTTT. V usage is TRBV5-6 and J usage is TRBJ2-3; either TRBD1 or TRBD2 may supply D (5 bases each). The CDR3 is made up of 14 amino acids. Between the trimmed V and J ends, which lost 4 bases and 3 bases, there was a span of 12 bases. CDR1 is SGHDT and CDR2 is YYEEEE in the germline V gene.